This TCR beta chain was recorded in a study of blood T cell repertoires in COVID-19. Turning to the study itself: The samples span acute and convalescent COVID-19 from the United States, Italy and Spain. PBMCs, B-cell-depleted T cells, or T cells were the source of the cDNA or gDNA that made up the material.

From germline, CDR1 is LNHDA and CDR2 SQIVND (reference sequence). The V segment lost 3 bases and the J segment 8 bases; nucleotides outside the gene matches: 8. The CDR3 covers 16 residues. Study processing details: Counts of nucleated cells, estimated from reference gene primer amplification, were obtained. The assay was immunoSEQ multiplex PCR, and TCRdb's table has in-frame clones only and misses some. D and trimming were read from the DNA, whereas the V and J calls and clone size are those reported in that table. The data contain around 210,000 clones, around 80% of them singletons. Patients of the Seattle cohort, enrolled during active infection, were followed longitudinally.

The clonotype comes from a woman aged 80 or older with COVID-19, enrolled during active disease. Sequenced: peripheral blood. The chain combines TRBV19 with TRBJ2-3; 13 nucleotides line up with TRBD2. CDR3 bases: TGTGCCAGTAGTATGTTCGGACTAGCGGGGGCTGGTACGCAGTATTTT. It translates to CASSMFGLAGAGTQYF.